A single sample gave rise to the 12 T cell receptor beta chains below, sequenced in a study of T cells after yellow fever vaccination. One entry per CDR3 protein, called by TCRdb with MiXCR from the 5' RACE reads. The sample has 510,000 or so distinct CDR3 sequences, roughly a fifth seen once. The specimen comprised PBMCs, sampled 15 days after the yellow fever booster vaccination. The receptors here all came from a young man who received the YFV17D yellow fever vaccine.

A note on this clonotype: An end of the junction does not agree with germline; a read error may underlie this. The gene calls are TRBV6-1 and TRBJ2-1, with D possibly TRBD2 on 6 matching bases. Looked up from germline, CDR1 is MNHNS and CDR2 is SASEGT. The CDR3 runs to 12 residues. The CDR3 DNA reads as TGTGCCAGCAGTGAACTGGTTGGCGGGGCCGATTTC. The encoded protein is CASSELVGGADF.

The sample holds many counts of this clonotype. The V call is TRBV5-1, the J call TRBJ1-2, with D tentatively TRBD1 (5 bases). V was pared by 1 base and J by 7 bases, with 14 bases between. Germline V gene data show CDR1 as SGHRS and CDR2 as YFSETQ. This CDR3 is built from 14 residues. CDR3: CASSLNTVQGGYTF. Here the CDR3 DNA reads TGCGCCAGCAGCTTGAACACAGTCCAGGGTGGCTACACCTTC.

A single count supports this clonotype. The CDR3 region has the DNA TGTGCCAGCAGCGGGACTCTGGGGGGAAAAGAGACCCAGTACTTC. Protein product: CASSGTLGGKETQYF. The gene calls are TRBV7-6 and TRBJ2-5, with D tentatively TRBD2 (6 bases). The V gene's germline CDR1 is SGHVS and CDR2 FNYEAQ. The CDR3 covers 15 residues. V lost 5 bases, J lost 3 bases, and 16 bases lay in between.

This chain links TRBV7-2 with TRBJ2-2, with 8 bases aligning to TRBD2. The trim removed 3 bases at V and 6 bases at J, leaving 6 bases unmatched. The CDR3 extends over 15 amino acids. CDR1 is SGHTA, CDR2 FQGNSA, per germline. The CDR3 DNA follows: TGTGCCAGCAGCTTTCGAGTAGCGGGACCCGGGGAGCTGTTTTTT. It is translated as CASSFRVAGPGELFF.

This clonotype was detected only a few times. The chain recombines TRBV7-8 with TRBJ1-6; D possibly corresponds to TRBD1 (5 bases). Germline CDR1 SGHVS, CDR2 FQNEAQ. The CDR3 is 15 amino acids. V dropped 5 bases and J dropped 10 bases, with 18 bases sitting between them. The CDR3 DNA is TGTGCCAGCAGCCCGACCATTGACAGATCCTCACCCCTCCACTTT. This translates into CASSPTIDRSSPLHF.

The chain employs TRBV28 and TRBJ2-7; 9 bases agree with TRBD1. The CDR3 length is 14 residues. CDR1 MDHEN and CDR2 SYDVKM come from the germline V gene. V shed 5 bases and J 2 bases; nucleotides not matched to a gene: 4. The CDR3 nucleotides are TGTGCCAGCAGTGCAAACAGGGGGCCCTACGAGCAGTACTTC. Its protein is CASSANRGPYEQYF. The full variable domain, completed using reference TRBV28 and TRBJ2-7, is DVKVTQSSRYLVKRTGEKVFLECVQDMDHENMFWYRQDPGLGLRLIYFSYDVKMKEKGDIPEGYSVSREKKERFSLILESASTNQTSMYLCASSANRGPYEQYFGPGTRLTVT.

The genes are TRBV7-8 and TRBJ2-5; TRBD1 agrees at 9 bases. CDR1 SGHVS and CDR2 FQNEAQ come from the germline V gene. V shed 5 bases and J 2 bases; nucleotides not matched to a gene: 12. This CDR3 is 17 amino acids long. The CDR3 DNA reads TGTGCCAGCAGCGCTATCCCGGGACAGGGTTCTCAAGAGACCCAGTACTTC. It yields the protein CASSAIPGQGSQETQYF. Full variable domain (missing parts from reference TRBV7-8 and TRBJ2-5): GAGVSQSPRYKVAKRGQDVALRCDPISGHVSLFWYQQALGQGPEFLTYFQNEAQLDKSGLPSDRFFAERPEGSVSTLKIQRTQQEDSAVYLCASSAIPGQGSQETQYFGPGTRLLVL.

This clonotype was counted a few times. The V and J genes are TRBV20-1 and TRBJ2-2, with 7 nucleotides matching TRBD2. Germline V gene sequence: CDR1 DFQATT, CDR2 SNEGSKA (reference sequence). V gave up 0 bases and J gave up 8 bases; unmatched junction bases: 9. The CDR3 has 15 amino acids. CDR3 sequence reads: CSARDPRTSSGELFF. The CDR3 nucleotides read TGCAGTGCTAGAGACCCCCGGACTAGTTCGGGGGAGCTGTTTTTT.

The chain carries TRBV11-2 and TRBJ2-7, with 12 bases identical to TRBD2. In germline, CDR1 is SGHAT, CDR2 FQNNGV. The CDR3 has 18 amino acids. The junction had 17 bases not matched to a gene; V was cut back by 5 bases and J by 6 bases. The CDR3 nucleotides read TGTGCCAGCAGCCTACATCCGACGCCCCGACTAGCGGGAGCCGAGCAGTACTTC. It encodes CASSLHPTPRLAGAEQYF.

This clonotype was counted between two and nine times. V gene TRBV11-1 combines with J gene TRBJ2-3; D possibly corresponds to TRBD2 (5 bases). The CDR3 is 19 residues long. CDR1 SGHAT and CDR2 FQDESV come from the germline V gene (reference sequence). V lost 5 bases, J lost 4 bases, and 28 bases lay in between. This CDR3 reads CASSPRTRDNFGSSDTQYF. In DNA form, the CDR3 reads TGTGCCAGCAGCCCACGCACTAGAGACAATTTTGGTTCGTCAGATACGCAGTATTTT.

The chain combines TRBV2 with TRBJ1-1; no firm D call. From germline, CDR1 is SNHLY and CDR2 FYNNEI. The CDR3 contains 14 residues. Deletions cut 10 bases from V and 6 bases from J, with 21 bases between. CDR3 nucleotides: TGTGCCACCCAGGATACTATCCTCATCCCTGAAGCTTTCTTT. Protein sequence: CATQDTILIPEAFF.

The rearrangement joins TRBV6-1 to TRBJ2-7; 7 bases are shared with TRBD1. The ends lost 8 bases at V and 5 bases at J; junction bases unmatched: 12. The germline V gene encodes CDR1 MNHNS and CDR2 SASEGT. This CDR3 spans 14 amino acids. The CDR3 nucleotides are TGTGCCAGCCGCAGAACCGGGACAGTCGACGAGCAGTACTTC. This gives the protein CASRRTGTVDEQYF.